These 2 T cell receptor beta chains were sequenced from one sample in a study of cytomegalovirus exposure and HLA in healthy donors. This PCR relied on a set of 60 Vbeta primers and 13 Jbeta primers. TCRdb's table, derived via immunoSEQ multiplex PCR, lists solely in-frame clones and lacks some. The sample carries fewer than 150,000 clones, over 65% recorded once. The specimen was PBMCs. The receptor set was obtained from a woman aged 25 to 39 in good health and CMV-seropositive.

This clone was observed a single time. V gene TRBV11-1 combines with J gene TRBJ2-7, with 10 bases identical to TRBD1. CDR1 is SGHAT and CDR2 is FQDESV in the germline V gene (reference sequence). The J segment lost 4 bases and the V segment lost 4 bases, leaving 7 bases of the junction unmatched. CDR3 size: 15 residues. This CDR3 reads CASSSGQGLLYEQYF. The CDR3 DNA is TGTGCCAGCAGCTCGGGACAGGGGTTACTATACGAGCAGTACTTC.

Concerning this clone: One end of the junction varies from germline; a read error may be responsible. V usage is TRBV7-9 and J usage is TRBJ1-6; 8 bases match TRBD1. CDR1 SEHNR and CDR2 FQNEAQ come from the germline V gene (reference sequence). The CDR3 runs to 17 residues. CDR3 bases: TGTTCCAGCAGCTTAGACAGGGGAGGCGTCTATAATTCACCCCTCCACTTT. It is translated as CSSSLDRGGVYNSPLHF.